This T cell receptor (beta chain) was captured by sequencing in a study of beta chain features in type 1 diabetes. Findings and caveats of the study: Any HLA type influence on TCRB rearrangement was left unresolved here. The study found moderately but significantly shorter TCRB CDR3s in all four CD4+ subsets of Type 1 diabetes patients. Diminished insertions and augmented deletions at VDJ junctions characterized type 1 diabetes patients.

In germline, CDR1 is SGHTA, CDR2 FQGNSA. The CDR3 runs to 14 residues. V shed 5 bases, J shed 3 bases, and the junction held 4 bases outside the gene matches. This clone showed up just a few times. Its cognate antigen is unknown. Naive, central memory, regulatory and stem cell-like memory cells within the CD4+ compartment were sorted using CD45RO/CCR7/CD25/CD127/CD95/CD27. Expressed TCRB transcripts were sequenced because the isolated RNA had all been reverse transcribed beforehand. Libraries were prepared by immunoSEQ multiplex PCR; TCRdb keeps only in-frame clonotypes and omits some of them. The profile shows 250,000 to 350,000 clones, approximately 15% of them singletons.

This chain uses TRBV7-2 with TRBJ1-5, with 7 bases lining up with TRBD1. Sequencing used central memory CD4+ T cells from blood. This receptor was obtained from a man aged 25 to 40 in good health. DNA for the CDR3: TGTGCCAGCAGCCCCGACAGGGTCAATCAGCCCCAGCATTTT. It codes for CASSPDRVNQPQHF.